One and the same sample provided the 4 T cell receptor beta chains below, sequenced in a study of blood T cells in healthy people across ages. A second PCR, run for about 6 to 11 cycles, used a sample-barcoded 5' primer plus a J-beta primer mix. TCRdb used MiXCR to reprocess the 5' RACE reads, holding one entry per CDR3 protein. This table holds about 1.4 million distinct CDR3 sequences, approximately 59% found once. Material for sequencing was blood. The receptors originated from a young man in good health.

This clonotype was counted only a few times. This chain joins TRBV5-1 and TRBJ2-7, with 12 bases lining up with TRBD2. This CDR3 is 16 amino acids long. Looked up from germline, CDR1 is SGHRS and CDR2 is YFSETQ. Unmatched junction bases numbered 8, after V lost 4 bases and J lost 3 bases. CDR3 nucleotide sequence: TGCGCCAGCAGCGCACGGCCGACTAGCGGGAGCTACGAGCAGTACTTC. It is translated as CASSARPTSGSYEQYF.

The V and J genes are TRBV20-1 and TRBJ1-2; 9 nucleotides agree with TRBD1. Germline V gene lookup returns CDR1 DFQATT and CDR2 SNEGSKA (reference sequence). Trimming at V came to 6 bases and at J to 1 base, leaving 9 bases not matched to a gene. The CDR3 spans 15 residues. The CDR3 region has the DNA TGCAGTGCGCTCCCCGGGACAGGGCTTAACTATGGCTACACCTTC. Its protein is CSALPGTGLNYGYTF.

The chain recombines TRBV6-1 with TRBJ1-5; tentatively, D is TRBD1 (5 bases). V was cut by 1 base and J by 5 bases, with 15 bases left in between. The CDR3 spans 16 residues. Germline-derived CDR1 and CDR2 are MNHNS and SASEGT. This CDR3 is CASSEEGAEGHQPQHF. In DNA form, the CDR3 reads TGTGCCAGCAGTGAAGAAGGGGCCGAGGGACATCAGCCCCAGCATTTT.

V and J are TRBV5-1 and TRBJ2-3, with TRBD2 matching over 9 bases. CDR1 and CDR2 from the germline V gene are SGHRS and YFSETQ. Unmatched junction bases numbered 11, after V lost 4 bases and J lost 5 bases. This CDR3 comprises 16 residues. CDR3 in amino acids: CASSHQKAGGGDTQYF. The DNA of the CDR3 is TGCGCCAGCAGCCACCAAAAAGCGGGGGGAGGAGATACGCAGTATTTT.